Included here is one T cell receptor beta chain sequence, with context. This clonotype has a count of ten or more. Its binding antigen is unknown. The record has no base qualities; no much larger clone is one base away. This record belongs to a study of response to subunit inactivated influenza vaccine (dated by TCRdb to 2016 to 2019). Looking at the study overall: Deep quantitative profiling of the T cell receptor repertoire was used in the study to follow responses to a trivalent subunit inactivated influenza vaccine. Beyond this particular receptor, the publication reports: The authors proposed that each seasonal influenza vaccination may bring in only a limited number of new T cells.

The method behind the library was RT-PCR. Instrument used: Illumina HiSeq 2500. TCRdb handled the public reads itself, with Q25 trimming in fastp and clone calling in MiXCR, and kept productive beta chains. Every entry covers one CDR3 protein and lists the most common genes and DNA from its rows. Recorded for this sample are about 540,000 distinct CDR3 sequences; 11% to 15% of them occurred a single time. The biggest ten clones account for roughly 11% of the sample. The clonotype originates from a man aged 50 or older who received an inactivated influenza vaccine. Donor details come from another sample of the same person, matched by shared clones. The source material was PBMCs from blood, sampled 11 to 12 days after vaccination.

The bases read TGTGCCAGCAGCCAAGGGCTACTAGCGGGGGATTACGAGCAGTACTTC. This yields the protein CASSQGLLAGDYEQYF. The V gene is TRBV3-1 and the J gene is TRBJ2-7; 11 junctional bases match TRBD2. Sequences LGHDT (CDR1) and YNNKEL (CDR2) are obtained from the germline V gene (reference sequence). Including the terminal cysteine and phenylalanine, the CDR3 comprises 16 residues. Just the 48-base CDR3 DNA is kept, in frame starting at base 1. Relative to germline, V is missing 1 base and J is missing 4 bases, with 6 bases of the junction outside any gene match.